The clone carrying this TCR beta chain was seen a single time. This entry is derived from a study of PD-L1 blockade in urothelial cancer. Germline lookup yields CDR1 SGHTA and CDR2 FQGNSA. The V segment lost 2 bases and the J segment 4 bases; nucleotides outside the gene matches: 6. The CDR3 is made up of 15 amino acids. Assay used: immunoSEQ multiplex PCR; TCRdb lists only in-frame clones, some missing. Counted here are more than 80,000 clones, roughly 80% occurring once; the ten biggest clones make up more than 9%. This material consisted of PBMCs, taken around atezolizumab (anti-PD-L1) treatment. The gene calls are TRBV7-2 and TRBJ1-2; 8 bases fit TRBD1. The receptor's source is a man aged 70 or older with urothelial cancer. The CDR3 protein is CASSLTPGTGYGYTF. The CDR3 bases are TGTGCCAGCAGCTTAACACCGGGGACAGGCTATGGCTACACCTTC.